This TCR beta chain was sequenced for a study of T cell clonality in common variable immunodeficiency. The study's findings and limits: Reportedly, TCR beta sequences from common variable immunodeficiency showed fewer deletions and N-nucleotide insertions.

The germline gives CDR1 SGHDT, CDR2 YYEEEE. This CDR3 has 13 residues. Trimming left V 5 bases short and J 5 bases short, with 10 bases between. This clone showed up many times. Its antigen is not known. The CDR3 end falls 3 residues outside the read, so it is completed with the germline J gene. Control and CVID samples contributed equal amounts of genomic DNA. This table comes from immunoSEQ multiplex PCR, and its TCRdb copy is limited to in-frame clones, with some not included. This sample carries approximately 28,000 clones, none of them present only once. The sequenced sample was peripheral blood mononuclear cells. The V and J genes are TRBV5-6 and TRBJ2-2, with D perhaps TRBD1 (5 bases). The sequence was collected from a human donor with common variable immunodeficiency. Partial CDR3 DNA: TGTGCCAGCAGAGTCCAGGGTACCGGGGAG. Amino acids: CASRVQGTGE. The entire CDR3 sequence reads CASRVQGTGELFF.